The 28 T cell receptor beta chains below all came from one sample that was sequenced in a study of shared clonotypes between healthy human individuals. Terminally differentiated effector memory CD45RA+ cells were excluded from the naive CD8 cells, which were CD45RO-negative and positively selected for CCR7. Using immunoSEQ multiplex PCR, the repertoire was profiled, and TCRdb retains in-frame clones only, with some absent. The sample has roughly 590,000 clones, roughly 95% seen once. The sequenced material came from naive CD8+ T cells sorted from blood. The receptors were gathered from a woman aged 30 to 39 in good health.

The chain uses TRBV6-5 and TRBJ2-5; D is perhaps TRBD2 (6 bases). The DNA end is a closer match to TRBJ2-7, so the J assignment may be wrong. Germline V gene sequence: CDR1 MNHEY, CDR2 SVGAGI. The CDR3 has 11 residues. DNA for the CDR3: TGTGCCAGCATTAGCGGCTACGAGCAGTACTTC. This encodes CASISGYEQYF.

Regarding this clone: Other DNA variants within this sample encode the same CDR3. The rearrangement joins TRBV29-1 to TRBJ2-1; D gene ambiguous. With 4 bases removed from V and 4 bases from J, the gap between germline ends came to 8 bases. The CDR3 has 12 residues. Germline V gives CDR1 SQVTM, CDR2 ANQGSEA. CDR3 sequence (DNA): TGCAGCGTTGTGGGCGGTTACAATGAGCAGTTCTTC. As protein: CSVVGGYNEQFF.

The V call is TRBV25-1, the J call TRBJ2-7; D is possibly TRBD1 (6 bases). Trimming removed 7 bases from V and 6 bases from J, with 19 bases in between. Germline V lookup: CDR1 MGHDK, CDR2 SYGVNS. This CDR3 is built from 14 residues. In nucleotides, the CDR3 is TGTGCCAGCACTAGAACAGGGACCTCTAGCGAGCAGTACTTC. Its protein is CASTRTGTSSEQYF.

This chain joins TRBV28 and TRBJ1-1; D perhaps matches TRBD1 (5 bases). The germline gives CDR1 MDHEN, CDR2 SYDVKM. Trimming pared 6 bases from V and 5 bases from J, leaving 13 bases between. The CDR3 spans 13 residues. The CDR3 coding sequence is TGTGCCAGCAGGCCTGGCGGGGGGACTGAAGCTTTCTTT. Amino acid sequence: CASRPGGGTEAFF.

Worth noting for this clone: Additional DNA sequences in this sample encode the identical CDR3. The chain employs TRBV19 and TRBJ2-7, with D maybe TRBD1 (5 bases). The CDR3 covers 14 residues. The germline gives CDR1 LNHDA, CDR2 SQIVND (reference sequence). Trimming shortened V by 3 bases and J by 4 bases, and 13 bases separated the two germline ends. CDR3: CASSIGQGGYEQYF. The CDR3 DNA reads TGTGCCAGTAGTATCGGGCAGGGTGGGTACGAGCAGTACTTC.

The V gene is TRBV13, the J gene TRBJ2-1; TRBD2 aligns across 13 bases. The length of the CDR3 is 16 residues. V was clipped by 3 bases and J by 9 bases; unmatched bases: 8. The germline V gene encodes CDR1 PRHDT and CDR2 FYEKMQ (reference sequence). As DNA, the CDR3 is TGTGCCAGCAGCTTTGGTCGACTAGCGGGAGGCGGTGAGCAGTTCTTC. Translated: CASSFGRLAGGGEQFF.

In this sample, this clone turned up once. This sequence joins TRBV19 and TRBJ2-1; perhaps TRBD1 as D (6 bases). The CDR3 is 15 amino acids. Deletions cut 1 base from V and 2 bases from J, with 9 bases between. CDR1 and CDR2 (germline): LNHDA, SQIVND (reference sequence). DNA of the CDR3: TGTGCCAGTAGTATAGGGCAGGGGCCCTACAATGAGCAGTTCTTC. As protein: CASSIGQGPYNEQFF.

CDR3 sequence reads: CASSQDLDTQYF. The CDR3 nucleotides are TGCGCCAGCAGCCAAGATTTGGATACGCAGTATTTT. The chain recombines TRBV4-1 with TRBJ2-3; D is undetermined. This CDR3 contains 12 residues. Germline V gene data show CDR1 as MGHRA and CDR2 as YSYEKL. V was cut by 0 bases and J by 6 bases, with 4 bases left in between.

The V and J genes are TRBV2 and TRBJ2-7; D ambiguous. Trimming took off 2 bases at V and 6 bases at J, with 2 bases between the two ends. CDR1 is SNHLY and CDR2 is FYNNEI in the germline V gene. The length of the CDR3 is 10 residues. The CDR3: CASSESEQYF. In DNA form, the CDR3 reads TGTGCCAGCAGTGAATCCGAGCAGTACTTC.

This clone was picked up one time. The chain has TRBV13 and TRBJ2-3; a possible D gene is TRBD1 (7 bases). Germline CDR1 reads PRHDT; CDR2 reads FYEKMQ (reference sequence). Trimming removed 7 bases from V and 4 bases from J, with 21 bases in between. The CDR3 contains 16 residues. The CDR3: CASMAGTAPEADTQYF. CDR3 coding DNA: TGTGCCAGCATGGCGGGGACAGCTCCAGAAGCAGATACGCAGTATTTT. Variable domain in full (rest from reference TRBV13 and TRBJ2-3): AAGVIQSPRHLIKEKRETATLKCYPIPRHDTVYWYQQGPGQDPQFLISFYEKMQSDKGSIPDRFSAQQFSDYHSELNMSSLELGDSALYFCASMAGTAPEADTQYFGPGTRLTVL.

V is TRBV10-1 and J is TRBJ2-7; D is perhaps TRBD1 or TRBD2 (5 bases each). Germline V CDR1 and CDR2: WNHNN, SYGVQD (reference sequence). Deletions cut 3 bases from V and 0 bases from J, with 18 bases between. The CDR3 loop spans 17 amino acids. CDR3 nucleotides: TGCGCCAGCAGTGAATCCCGGGACGGCGAACTCTCCTACGAGCAGTACTTC. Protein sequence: CASSESRDGELSYEQYF.

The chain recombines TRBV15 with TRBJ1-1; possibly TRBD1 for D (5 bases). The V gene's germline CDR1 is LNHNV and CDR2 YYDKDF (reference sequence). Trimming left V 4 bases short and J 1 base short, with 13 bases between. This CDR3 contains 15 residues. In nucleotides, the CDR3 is TGTGCCACCAGCACCGATTGGAGGGGGAACACTGAAGCTTTCTTT. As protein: CATSTDWRGNTEAFF.

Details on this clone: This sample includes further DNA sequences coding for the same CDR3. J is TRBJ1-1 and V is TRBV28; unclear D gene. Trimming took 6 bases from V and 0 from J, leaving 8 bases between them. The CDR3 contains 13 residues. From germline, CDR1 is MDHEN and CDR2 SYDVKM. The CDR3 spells CASSLAVNTEAFF. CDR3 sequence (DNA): TGTGCCAGCAGCTTGGCCGTGAACACTGAAGCTTTCTTT.

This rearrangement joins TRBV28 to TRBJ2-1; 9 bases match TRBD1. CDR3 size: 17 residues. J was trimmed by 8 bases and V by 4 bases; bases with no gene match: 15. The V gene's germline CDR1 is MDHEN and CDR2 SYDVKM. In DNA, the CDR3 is TGTGCCAGCAGTTCGATAGCAACAGGGGGCCGGGGCGATGAGCAGTTCTTC. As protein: CASSSIATGGRGDEQFF.

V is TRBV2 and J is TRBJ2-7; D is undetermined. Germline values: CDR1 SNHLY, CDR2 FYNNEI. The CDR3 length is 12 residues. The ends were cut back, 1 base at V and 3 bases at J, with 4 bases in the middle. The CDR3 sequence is CASSEGFYEQYF. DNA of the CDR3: TGTGCCAGCAGTGAAGGTTTCTACGAGCAGTACTTC.

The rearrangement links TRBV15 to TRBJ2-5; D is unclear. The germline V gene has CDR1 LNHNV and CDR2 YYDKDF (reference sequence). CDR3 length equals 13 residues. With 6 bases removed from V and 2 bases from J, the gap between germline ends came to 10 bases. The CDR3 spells CATRTGGQETQYF. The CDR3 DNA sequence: TGTGCCACCAGAACCGGTGGGCAAGAGACCCAGTACTTC.

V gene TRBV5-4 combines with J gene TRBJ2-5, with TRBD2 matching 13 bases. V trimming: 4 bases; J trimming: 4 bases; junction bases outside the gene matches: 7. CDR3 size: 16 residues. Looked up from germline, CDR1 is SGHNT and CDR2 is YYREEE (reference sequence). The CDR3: CASSTGLAGVGETQYF. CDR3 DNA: TGTGCCAGCAGCACCGGACTAGCGGGAGTGGGAGAGACCCAGTACTTC.

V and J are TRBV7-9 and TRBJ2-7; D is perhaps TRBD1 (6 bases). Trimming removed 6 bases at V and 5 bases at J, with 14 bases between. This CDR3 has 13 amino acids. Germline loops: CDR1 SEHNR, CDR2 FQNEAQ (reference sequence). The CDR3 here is CASSDGQINEQYF. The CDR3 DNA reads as TGTGCCAGCAGTGATGGACAGATCAACGAGCAGTACTTC. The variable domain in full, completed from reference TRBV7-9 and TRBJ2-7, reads DTGVSQNPRHKITKRGQNVTFRCDPISEHNRLYWYRQTLGQGPEFLTYFQNEAQLEKSRLLSDRFSAERPKGSFSTLEIQRTEQGDSAMYLCASSDGQINEQYFGPGTRLTVT.

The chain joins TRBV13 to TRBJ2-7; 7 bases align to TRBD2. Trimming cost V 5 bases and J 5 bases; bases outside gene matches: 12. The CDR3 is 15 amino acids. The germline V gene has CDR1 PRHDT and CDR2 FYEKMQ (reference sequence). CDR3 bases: TGTGCCAGCAGCCCCAAGGCGGGAGTTAAGCACGAGCAGTACTTC. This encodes CASSPKAGVKHEQYF.

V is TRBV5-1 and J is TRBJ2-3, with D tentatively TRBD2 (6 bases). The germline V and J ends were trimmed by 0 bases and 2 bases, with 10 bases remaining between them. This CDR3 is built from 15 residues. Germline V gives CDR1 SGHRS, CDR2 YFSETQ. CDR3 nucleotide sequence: TGCGCCAGCAGCTTGGAGGTGGGACTCACAGATACGCAGTATTTT. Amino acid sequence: CASSLEVGLTDTQYF. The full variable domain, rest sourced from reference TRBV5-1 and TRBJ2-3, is KAGVTQTPRYLIKTRGQQVTLSCSPISGHRSVSWYQQTPGQGLQFLFEYFSETQRNKGNFPGRFSGRQFSNSRSEMNVSTLELGDSALYLCASSLEVGLTDTQYFGPGTRLTVL.

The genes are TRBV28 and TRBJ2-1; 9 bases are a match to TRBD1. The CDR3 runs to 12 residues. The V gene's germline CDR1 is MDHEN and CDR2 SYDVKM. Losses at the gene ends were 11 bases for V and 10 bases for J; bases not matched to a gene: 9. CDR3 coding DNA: TGTGCCGGTGGGAGGGACAGGGAAGAGCAGTTCTTC. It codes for CAGGRDREEQFF.

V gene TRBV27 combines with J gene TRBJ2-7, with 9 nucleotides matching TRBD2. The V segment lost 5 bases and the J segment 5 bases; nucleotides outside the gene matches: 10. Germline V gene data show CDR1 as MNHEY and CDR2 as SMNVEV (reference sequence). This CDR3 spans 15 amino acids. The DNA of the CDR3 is TGTGCCAGCAGTCCCCCGGGACTAGCCGGGAACGAGCAGTACTTC. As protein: CASSPPGLAGNEQYF.

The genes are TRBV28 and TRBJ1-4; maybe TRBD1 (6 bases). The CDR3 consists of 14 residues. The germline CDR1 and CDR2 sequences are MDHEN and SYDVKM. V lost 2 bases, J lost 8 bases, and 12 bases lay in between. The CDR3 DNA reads TGTGCCAGCAGTTTAAACAGGGAGGGCGAAAAACTGTTTTTT. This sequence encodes CASSLNREGEKLFF.

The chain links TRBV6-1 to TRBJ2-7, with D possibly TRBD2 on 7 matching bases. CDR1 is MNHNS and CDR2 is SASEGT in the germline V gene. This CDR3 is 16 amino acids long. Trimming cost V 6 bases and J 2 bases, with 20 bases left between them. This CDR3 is CASSEFRGGITYEQYF. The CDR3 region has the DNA TGTGCCAGCAGCGAATTTAGGGGGGGGATCACCTACGAGCAGTACTTC.

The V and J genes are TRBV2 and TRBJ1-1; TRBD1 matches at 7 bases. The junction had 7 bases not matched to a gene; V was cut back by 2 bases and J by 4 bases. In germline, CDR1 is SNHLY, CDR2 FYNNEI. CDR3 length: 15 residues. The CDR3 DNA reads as TGTGCCAGCAGTGAAACGCAGGGGGGATTCACTGAAGCTTTCTTT. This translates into CASSETQGGFTEAFF.

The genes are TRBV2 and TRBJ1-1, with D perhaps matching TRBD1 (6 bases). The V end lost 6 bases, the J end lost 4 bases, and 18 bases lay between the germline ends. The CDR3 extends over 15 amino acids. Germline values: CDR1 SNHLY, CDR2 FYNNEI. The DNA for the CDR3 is TGTGCCAGCAGCGGGGGCGACAGGAGAGTCACTGAAGCTTTCTTT. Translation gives CASSGGDRRVTEAFF.

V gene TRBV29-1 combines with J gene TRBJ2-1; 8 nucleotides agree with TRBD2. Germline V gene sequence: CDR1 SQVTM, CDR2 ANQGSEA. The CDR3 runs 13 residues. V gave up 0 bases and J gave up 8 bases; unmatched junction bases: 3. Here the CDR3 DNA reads TGCAGCGTTGAAGATGGACTAGCACATGAGCAGTTCTTC. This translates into CSVEDGLAHEQFF.

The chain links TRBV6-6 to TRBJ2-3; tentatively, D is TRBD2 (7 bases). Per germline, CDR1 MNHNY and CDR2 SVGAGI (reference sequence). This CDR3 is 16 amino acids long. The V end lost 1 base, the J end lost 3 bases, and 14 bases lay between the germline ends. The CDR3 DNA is TGTGCCAGCAGTTACTTGGAGGGAGGGGGGACAGATACGCAGTATTTT. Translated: CASSYLEGGGTDTQYF.